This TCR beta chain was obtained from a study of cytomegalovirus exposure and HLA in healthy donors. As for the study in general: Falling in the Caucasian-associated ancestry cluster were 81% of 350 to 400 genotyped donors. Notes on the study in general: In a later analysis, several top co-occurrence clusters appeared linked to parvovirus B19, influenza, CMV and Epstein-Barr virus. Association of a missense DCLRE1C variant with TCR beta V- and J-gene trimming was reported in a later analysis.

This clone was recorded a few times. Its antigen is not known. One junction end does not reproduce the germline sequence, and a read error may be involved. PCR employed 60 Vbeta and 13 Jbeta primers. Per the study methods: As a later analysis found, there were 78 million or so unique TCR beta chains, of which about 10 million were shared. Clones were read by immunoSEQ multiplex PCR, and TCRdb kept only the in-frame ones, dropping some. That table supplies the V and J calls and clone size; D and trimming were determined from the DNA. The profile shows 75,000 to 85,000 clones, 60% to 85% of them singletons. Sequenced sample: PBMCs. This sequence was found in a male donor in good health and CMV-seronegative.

The DNA of the CDR3 is TGCGCCAGCAGCCAAGATCACGACAGGGATAATGGTGGCTACCCCTTC. It is translated as CASSQDHDRDNGGYPF. The rearrangement links TRBV4-1 to TRBJ1-2, with 7 nucleotides matching TRBD1. The V gene's germline CDR1 is MGHRA and CDR2 YSYEKL. The CDR3 extends over 16 amino acids.